The clone carrying this T cell receptor (beta chain) was seen just once. Its specificity is not known. This specimen belongs to a study of T cell responses to AZD1222 COVID-19 vaccine. Study-wide findings and caveats: Only a handful of people who got AZD1222 tested seropositive at baseline. Repertoires were sampled only after the peak T cell response. Donors, mostly white British, included more females; clonal diversity was possibly underestimated.

CDR3 length equals 11 residues. Germline assignment: CDR1 SGHNT and CDR2 YYREEE (reference sequence). Unmatched junction bases numbered 3, after V lost 4 bases and J lost 10 bases. Data came from immunoSEQ multiplex PCR; TCRdb stores just in-frame clones and leaves some out. This sample has about 150,000 clones; approximately 91% occur once, and the top ten carry around 1.5%. The clonotype was recovered from an adult who received the AZD1222 COVID-19 vaccine. V usage is TRBV5-4 and J usage is TRBJ1-1, with 8 bases lining up with TRBD1. Specimen: peripheral blood, collected 28 days after the second AZD1222 dose. DNA of the CDR3: TGTGCCAGCAGCGACAGGGGAGTAGCTTTCTTT. Protein: CASSDRGVAFF.